One sample yielded the 4 T cell receptor beta chains listed below, sequenced in a study of blood T cell repertoires in COVID-19. Profiled with immunoSEQ multiplex PCR; TCRdb holds only in-frame clones, not every one. The sample contains about 120,000 clones, 86% of which appear only once. Source material: peripheral blood. The receptors were sampled from a man aged 70-80 years who had recovered from COVID-19.

The chain carries TRBV4-2 and TRBJ1-6; 7 bases line up with TRBD1. The CDR3 consists of 16 residues. Per germline, CDR1 LGHNA and CDR2 YNFKEQ. Germline trimming cut 3 bases from V and 13 bases from J; bases unmatched to any gene: 15. CDR3 sequence: CASSQRLGTATPPLHF. The CDR3 nucleotides are TGTGCCAGCAGCCAGCGCCTGGGGACAGCGACGCCCCCCCTCCACTTT.

The chain couples TRBV5-1 to TRBJ2-3; 14 nucleotides align to TRBD2. Per the germline V gene, CDR1 is SGHRS and CDR2 is YFSETQ. This CDR3 is built from 18 residues. V shed 4 bases, J shed 4 bases, and the junction held 11 bases outside the gene matches. CDR3 bases: TGCGCCAGCAGCCCCGGACTAGCGGGGGGCAATCTCCCAGATACGCAGTATTTT. Its protein is CASSPGLAGGNLPDTQYF.

This clone was seen a handful of times. This chain links TRBV5-4 with TRBJ1-6; D is perhaps TRBD1 (5 bases). The CDR3 length is 14 residues. CDR1 is SGHNT and CDR2 is YYREEE in the germline V gene (reference sequence). V was shortened by 1 base and J by 10 bases, with 12 bases between the two germline ends. The CDR3 reads CASSLYGGGSPLHF. The CDR3 nucleotides are TGTGCCAGCAGCTTGTATGGGGGGGGATCACCCCTCCACTTT.

The chain uses TRBV7-4 and TRBJ1-2; D gene uncertain. The CDR3 extends over 15 amino acids. CDR1 is SGHVT, CDR2 SQSDAQ, per germline. Trimming stripped 4 bases from V and 4 bases from J, with 16 bases between. The DNA of the CDR3 is TGTGCCAGCAGCTGCCGGCGGGCAGCAGTCTATGGCTACACCTTC. It translates to CASSCRRAAVYGYTF.